The next 24 T cell receptor beta chains were all read from a single sample in a study of blood T cell repertoires in COVID-19 (dated by TCRdb to between 2020 and 2021). To prepare the library, the immunoSEQ multiplex PCR assay was applied. This immuneACCESS table, as held by TCRdb, lists in-frame sequences with V and J called but not all clones. Of the missing ones, under half trace to an unresolved V gene in checked studies; the others have no known cause. For this sample the table gives 70,000 to 90,000 clones, of which around 89% were detected only once. Around 1.2% of the sample goes to the ten largest clones. The sample comprised PBMCs or T cells enriched from blood (not recorded which). The receptors shown here come from a woman in her fifties or sixties with acute COVID-19.

A few counts support this clone. V gene TRBV4-1 combines with J gene TRBJ2-1; the D is unclear. The V gene's germline CDR1 is MGHRA and CDR2 YSYEKL. V shed 0 bases and J shed 1 base, with 10 bases lying between them. CDR3 size: 16 residues. The CDR3 nucleotides read TGCGCCAGCAGCCAAGATCCAGAGGTGTCCTACAATGAGCAGTTCTTC. Translating gives CASSQDPEVSYNEQFF.

J is TRBJ1-2 and V is TRBV24-1, with 9 bases identical to TRBD1. After removal of 9 bases from V and 8 bases from J, the junction contained 9 bases not matched to a gene. This CDR3 region has 13 residues. Germline loops: CDR1 KGHDR, CDR2 SFDVKD. The CDR3 is CATAQDRGGGYTF. The CDR3 DNA reads TGTGCCACCGCCCAGGACAGGGGAGGAGGCTACACCTTC.

This clone was found a few times. This sample includes further DNA sequences coding for the same CDR3. The rearrangement uses TRBV7-8 and TRBJ2-7, with a possible D match to TRBD1 (6 bases). V was pared by 0 bases and J by 0 bases, with 9 bases between. Germline CDR1 is SGHVS and CDR2 is FQNEAQ. The CDR3 totals 15 residues. The CDR3 spells CASSLAQGPSYEQYF. The CDR3 bases are TGTGCCAGCAGCTTAGCGCAGGGGCCCTCCTACGAGCAGTACTTC.

The chain carries TRBV6-5 and TRBJ2-7; D is undetermined. The CDR3 extends over 13 amino acids. The V gene's germline CDR1 is MNHEY and CDR2 SVGAGI. The V gene lost 6 bases and the J gene lost 4 bases, with 13 bases spanning the gap. CDR3 coding DNA: TGTGCCAGCAGCAAGTCGGAGCTATACGAGCAGTACTTC. Translated, it gives CASSKSELYEQYF.

The chain is built from TRBV19 and TRBJ1-3, with 12 bases matching TRBD1. Germline V gives CDR1 LNHDA, CDR2 SQIVND (reference sequence). The CDR3 is 17 residues long. Trimming took 7 bases from V and 3 from J; bases not matched to a gene: 10. The CDR3 loop reads CASNTPGQGAVGNTIYF. The DNA for the CDR3 is TGTGCCAGTAACACCCCGGGACAGGGGGCAGTTGGAAACACCATATATTTT.

This chain connects TRBV12-3 or TRBV12-4 to TRBJ1-1; D perhaps matches TRBD1 (6 bases). The CDR3 sequence is 13 residues long. V was trimmed by 7 bases and J by 1 base, leaving 10 bases between them. CDR3 coding DNA: TGTGCCAGCACCACACAGGGGAACACTGAAGCTTTCTTT. This translates into CASTTQGNTEAFF.

The rearrangement uses TRBV6-1 and TRBJ1-2, with D hard to call. CDR1 and CDR2 (germline): MNHNS, SASEGT. This CDR3 comprises 13 residues. Deletions cut 1 base from V and 5 bases from J, with 8 bases between. CDR3 nucleotides: TGTGCCAGCAGTGAAGACACAGAGTATGGCTACACCTTC. It translates to CASSEDTEYGYTF.

This sequence joins TRBV6-1 and TRBJ1-1, with no clear D. Between the trimmed V and J ends, which lost 2 bases and 5 bases, there was a span of 15 bases. The CDR3 runs 15 residues. Germline assignment: CDR1 MNHNS and CDR2 SASEGT. CDR3 coding DNA: TGTGCCAGCAGTGAATTGCCCCCCGGCGGAACTGAAGCTTTCTTT. Its protein is CASSELPPGGTEAFF.

The chain recombines TRBV6-1 with TRBJ2-7, with TRBD2 matching over 9 bases. This CDR3 is 15 amino acids long. Germline loops: CDR1 MNHNS, CDR2 SASEGT. V was pared by 5 bases and J by 4 bases, with 9 bases of the junction left unmatched. CDR3 loop: CASSFTGTSHYEQYF. CDR3 nucleotide sequence: TGTGCCAGCAGTTTCACCGGGACTAGCCATTACGAGCAGTACTTC.

This chain links TRBV7-2 with TRBJ2-1; tentatively, D is TRBD2 (6 bases). This CDR3 spans 17 amino acids. Germline CDR1 and CDR2: SGHTA and FQGNSA. Deletions cut 0 bases from V and 10 bases from J, with 22 bases between. CDR3: CASSLAGGGSALYEQFF. CDR3 bases: TGTGCCAGCAGCTTAGCGGGGGGTGGGAGCGCTCTTTACGAGCAGTTCTTC.

The rearrangement uses TRBV6-2 or TRBV6-3 and TRBJ2-1, with D possibly TRBD1 on 6 matching bases. The ends were cut back, 2 bases at V and 4 bases at J, with 12 bases in the middle. The V gene's germline CDR1 is MNHEY and CDR2 SVGEGT. The CDR3 totals 15 residues. The CDR3 region has the DNA TGTGCCAGCAGTTACACGGGACACGATTACAATGAGCAGTTCTTC. Protein: CASSYTGHDYNEQFF.

The CDR3 DNA is TGTGCCAGCCATGGACTAGCGGGAAGGGACGAGCAGTACTTC. It specifies CASHGLAGRDEQYF. The V and J genes are TRBV2 and TRBJ2-7; the match to TRBD2 covers 12 bases. The V segment lost 8 bases and the J segment 5 bases; nucleotides outside the gene matches: 7. Germline CDR1 and CDR2: SNHLY and FYNNEI. CDR3 length equals 14 residues.

Only one count was recorded for this clone. Other DNA sequences in this sample translate to the same CDR3. The chain combines TRBV7-9 with TRBJ1-5, with 10 bases identical to TRBD1. V shed 6 bases and J 5 bases; nucleotides not matched to a gene: 4. This CDR3 is built from 14 residues. Per the germline V gene, CDR1 is SEHNR and CDR2 is FQNEAQ (reference sequence). In DNA form, the CDR3 reads TGTGCCAGCAGTCCAGGACAGGGGGATCAGCCCCAGCATTTT. It encodes CASSPGQGDQPQHF. Supplemented by reference TRBV7-9 and TRBJ1-5, the full variable domain reads DTGVSQNPRHKITKRGQNVTFRCDPISEHNRLYWYRQTLGQGPEFLTYFQNEAQLEKSRLLSDRFSAERPKGSFSTLEIQRTEQGDSAMYLCASSPGQGDQPQHFGDGTRLSIL.

The chain carries TRBV9 and TRBJ1-1; 12 bases fit TRBD1. The CDR3 spans 17 residues. Losses at the gene ends were 3 bases for V and 0 bases for J; bases not matched to a gene: 6. Germline CDR1 reads SGDLS; CDR2 reads YYNGEE. This CDR3 reads CASSASGTGGLNTEAFF. CDR3 nucleotide sequence: TGTGCCAGCAGCGCAAGCGGGACAGGGGGCCTGAACACTGAAGCTTTCTTT.

The rearrangement joins TRBV28 to TRBJ1-1; D call uncertain. The V end lost 3 bases, the J end lost 4 bases, and 9 bases lay between the germline ends. Germline CDR1 MDHEN, CDR2 SYDVKM. CDR3 length equals 13 residues. The CDR3 region has the DNA TGTGCCAGCAGTTTGGGCAGGTCCACTGAAGCTTTCTTT. Encoded protein: CASSLGRSTEAFF.

The gene calls are TRBV3-1 (or the pseudogene TRBV3-2) and TRBJ1-5; no clear D. Germline values: CDR1 LGHDT, CDR2 YNNKEL (reference sequence). The CDR3 extends over 14 amino acids. V was pared by 3 bases and J by 2 bases, with 8 bases between. Here the CDR3 reads CASSHHGGNQPQHF. Written as DNA, the CDR3 is TGTGCCAGCAGCCACCACGGGGGCAATCAGCCCCAGCATTTT.

The genes are TRBV4-3 and TRBJ1-1, with 7 bases identical to TRBD1. This CDR3 is built from 16 residues. The V and J ends lost 1 base and 1 base, in that order; junction bases with no gene match: 6. Germline values: CDR1 LGHNA, CDR2 YSLEER. The CDR3 bases are TGCGCCAGCAGCCAAGGGCGAGGGGGCTGGAACACTGAAGCTTTCTTT. Translated: CASSQGRGGWNTEAFF.

V usage is TRBV5-8 and J usage is TRBJ2-1, with a tentative D call TRBD2 (5 bases). CDR3 length: 14 residues. Between the trimmed V and J ends, which lost 1 base and 4 bases, there was a span of 9 bases. Per germline, CDR1 SGHTS and CDR2 YDEGEE. The CDR3 loop reads CASSLFAGYNEQFF. For the CDR3, the DNA is TGTGCCAGCAGCTTGTTCGCGGGTTACAATGAGCAGTTCTTC.

The V call is TRBV7-6, the J call TRBJ1-1, with a possible D match to TRBD1 (6 bases). Germline V gives CDR1 SGHVS, CDR2 FNYEAQ. V was pared by 4 bases and J by 4 bases, with 13 bases between. The CDR3 spans 14 residues. CDR3 amino acids: CASSSLQGFTEAFF. CDR3 coding DNA: TGTGCCAGCAGCTCCTTACAGGGATTCACTGAAGCTTTCTTT.

This chain links TRBV3-1 (or the pseudogene TRBV3-2) with TRBJ2-5; no clear D. Germline loops: CDR1 LGHDT, CDR2 YNNKEL (reference sequence). V dropped 0 bases and J dropped 5 bases, with 4 bases sitting between them. There are 12 residues in the CDR3. The CDR3 nucleotides read TGTGCCAGCAGCCAAGATCTGGAGACCCAGTACTTC. This sequence encodes CASSQDLETQYF.

CDR3 bases: TGTGCCAGCAGCGGGGTCAGGGTTAGCGGGGAGCTGTTTTTT. Amino acids: CASSGVRVSGELFF. V gene TRBV7-2 combines with J gene TRBJ2-2; D possibly corresponds to TRBD1 (5 bases). The CDR3 totals 14 residues. Trimming removed 5 bases at V and 7 bases at J, with 14 bases between. Germline V lookup: CDR1 SGHTA, CDR2 FQGNSA.

The V and J genes are TRBV11-3 and TRBJ2-3; 7 nucleotides align to TRBD1. CDR3 length: 15 amino acids. V lost 5 bases to trimming and J lost 2 bases; unmatched junction nucleotides: 7. Germline loops: CDR1 SGHNT, CDR2 YENEEA. The CDR3 region is CASSPRDRPTDTQYF. The CDR3 coding sequence is TGTGCCAGCAGCCCCCGGGACAGACCCACAGATACGCAGTATTTT.

CDR3 in amino acids: CASSFAGLNTEAFF. The CDR3 nucleotides are TGTGCCAGCAGCTTCGCCGGGTTGAACACTGAAGCTTTCTTT. The chain links TRBV3-1 (or the pseudogene TRBV3-2) to TRBJ1-1; D ambiguous. The CDR3 is 14 residues long. Between the trimmed V and J ends, which lost 5 bases and 0 bases, there was a span of 10 bases. The germline V gene has CDR1 LGHDT and CDR2 YNNKEL (reference sequence).

The rearrangement joins TRBV3-1 (or the pseudogene TRBV3-2) to TRBJ2-7, with 7 bases lining up with TRBD2. The junction had 13 bases not matched to a gene; V was cut back by 1 base and J by 4 bases. The V gene's germline CDR1 is LGHDT and CDR2 YNNKEL (reference sequence). This CDR3 is 17 amino acids long. DNA for the CDR3: TGTGCCAGCAGCCAAGTACCCAAGTGGTCGGGAGGATACGAGCAGTACTTC. Translated, it gives CASSQVPKWSGGYEQYF.